These T cell receptor beta chains were read from a single sample in a study of CD8+CD57+ T cells in acquired aplastic anemia. TCRdb called the reads again in MiXCR, with one record for every CDR3 protein. The top ten hold 1.1% of the sample, which has some 150,000 distinct CDR3 sequences, roughly 48% seen once. The sample consisted of sorted CD4+, CD8+, or CD8+CD57+ T cells (not recorded which) from PBMCs. These receptors were taken from a human donor with aplastic anemia. The CDR3 runs from the conserved cysteine through the conserved F or W. D genes are given only for firm matches. Only some rows state a clone size, as once, few, many or a class for expanded clones.

D gene: NA; J gene: TRBJ2-5; V gene: TRBV7-2; clone size: NA; CDR3 DNA: TGTGCCAGCAGCTTTGCCAGGTCGGAGACCCAGTACTTC; CDR3 protein: CASSFARSETQYF
D gene: NA; J gene: TRBJ2-1; V gene: TRBV24-1; clone size: many; CDR3 DNA: TGTGCCACCCGGGCTCCGACGGGGTCAGAGCAGTTCTTC; CDR3 protein: CATRAPTGSEQFF
D gene: NA; J gene: TRBJ2-7; V gene: TRBV2; clone size: few; CDR3 DNA: TGTGCCAGCGTACCCAATTCGAACTCATACGAGCAGTACTTC; CDR3 protein: CASVPNSNSYEQYF
D gene: NA; J gene: TRBJ1-2; V gene: TRBV29-1; clone size: NA; CDR3 DNA: TGCAGCGTTGAATTAGTCGGAGGCTATGGCTACACCTTC; CDR3 protein: CSVELVGGYGYTF
D gene: TRBD1; J gene: TRBJ2-2; V gene: TRBV5-6; clone size: many; CDR3 DNA: TGTGCCAGCAGCTTGGGGAGGACAGGGTTGATTGCCGGGGAGCTGTTTTTT; CDR3 protein: CASSLGRTGLIAGELFF
D gene: NA; J gene: TRBJ1-3; V gene: TRBV7-9; clone size: many; CDR3 DNA: TGTGCCAGCAGGAGGGGGGCTGGAAACACCATATATTTT; CDR3 protein: CASRRGAGNTIYF
D gene: TRBD2; J gene: TRBJ2-1; V gene: TRBV4-2; clone size: NA; CDR3 DNA: TGTGCCAGCAGCCCGGCTAGCGGGGGCCCGTCCTACAATGAGCAGTTCTTC; CDR3 protein: CASSPASGGPSYNEQFF
D gene: NA; J gene: TRBJ2-7; V gene: TRBV2; clone size: NA; CDR3 DNA: TGTGCCAGCACCGCTGCGACCTCCTACGAGCAGTACTTC; CDR3 protein: CASTAATSYEQYF
D gene: NA; J gene: TRBJ2-5; V gene: TRBV10-2; clone size: few; CDR3 DNA: TGCGCCAGCAGTGAGTCAGTGGGACATCGCAATCAGCCCCAGTACTTC; CDR3 protein: CASSESVGHRNQPQYF
D gene: NA; J gene: TRBJ1-1; V gene: TRBV5-4; clone size: many; CDR3 DNA: TGTGCCAGCAGCTTGGTGGGGCAGGGGTGGGCTGAAGCTTTCTTT; CDR3 protein: CASSLVGQGWAEAFF
D gene: TRBD1; J gene: TRBJ2-7; V gene: TRBV20-1; clone size: NA; CDR3 DNA: TGCAGGGGGGACAGGCCCTACGAGCAGTACTTC; CDR3 protein: CRGDRPYEQYF
D gene: TRBD2; J gene: TRBJ2-7; V gene: TRBV7-9; clone size: many; CDR3 DNA: TGTGCCAGCAGATTAAGCGGGGGGGCCGGCGAGCAGTACTTC; CDR3 protein: CASRLSGGAGEQYF
D gene: TRBD2; J gene: TRBJ2-3; V gene: TRBV20-1; clone size: once; CDR3 DNA: TGCAGTCCCGCGAGGCTAGCGGGGGGCACTAGCACAGATACGCAGTATTTT; CDR3 protein: CSPARLAGGTSTDTQYF
D gene: NA; J gene: TRBJ2-1; V gene: TRBV11-2; clone size: NA; CDR3 DNA: TGTGCCAGCAGCTTTATGGGACGGACGGCACCCCCCTACGATGAGCAGTTCTTC; CDR3 protein: CASSFMGRTAPPYDEQFF
D gene: NA; J gene: TRBJ1-2; V gene: TRBV2; clone size: few; CDR3 DNA: TGTGCCAGCGTAGACTTTGTCGGGGCTAACTATGGCTACACCTTC; CDR3 protein: CASVDFVGANYGYTF
D gene: NA; J gene: TRBJ2-2; V gene: TRBV20-1; clone size: many; CDR3 DNA: TGCAGTGCTAGAGACGGCAGGGGAGAAGGGGAGCTGTTTTTT; CDR3 protein: CSARDGRGEGELFF
D gene: TRBD1; J gene: TRBJ2-1; V gene: TRBV7-7; clone size: NA; CDR3 DNA: TGTGCCAGCATCTTAAGTCGGGGGACAGGGTGGAAGTTCTTC; CDR3 protein: CASILSRGTGWKFF
D gene: NA; J gene: TRBJ2-7; V gene: TRBV14; clone size: NA; CDR3 DNA: TGTGCCAGCAGCCAACAGAGGGAGCAGTACTTC; CDR3 protein: CASSQQREQYF
D gene: NA; J gene: TRBJ1-1; V gene: TRBV12-5; clone size: NA; CDR3 DNA: TGTGCTAGTGGACCAGACATAGACACTGAAGCTTTCTTT; CDR3 protein: CASGPDIDTEAFF
D gene: NA; J gene: TRBJ1-2; V gene: TRBV27; clone size: few; CDR3 DNA: TGTGCCAGCAGTTTATCCTACAAAGGACGGACTCTTAACTATGGCTACACCTTC; CDR3 protein: CASSLSYKGRTLNYGYTF
D gene: TRBD2; J gene: TRBJ2-5; V gene: TRBV9; clone size: NA; CDR3 DNA: TGTGCCAGCAGCGTAGGGGTAGCGGGAGGGAGGGAGACCCAGTACTTC; CDR3 protein: CASSVGVAGGRETQYF
D gene: NA; J gene: TRBJ1-2; V gene: TRBV12-3/TRBV12-4; clone size: many; CDR3 DNA: TGTGCCAGCAGTTTAGATGGCAGGGTCTATGGCTACACCTTC; CDR3 protein: CASSLDGRVYGYTF
D gene: TRBD1; J gene: TRBJ1-2; V gene: TRBV15; clone size: few; CDR3 DNA: TGTGCCACCTCCAACCCCGACAGGGCCTATGGCTACACCTTC; CDR3 protein: CATSNPDRAYGYTF
D gene: NA; J gene: TRBJ1-2; V gene: TRBV5-1; clone size: NA; CDR3 DNA: TGCGCCAGCAGCTTGACCCCCACGGAGGGCTACACCTTC; CDR3 protein: CASSLTPTEGYTF
D gene: TRBD1; J gene: TRBJ1-2; V gene: TRBV6-1; clone size: many; CDR3 DNA: TGTGCCAGCAGTGACGGGACAGTCTCCTCTTATGGCTACACCTTC; CDR3 protein: CASSDGTVSSYGYTF
D gene: NA; J gene: TRBJ2-7; V gene: TRBV10-3; clone size: many; CDR3 DNA: TGTGCCACGACCGGTGGTGTGGGCGTTTCCTACGAGCAGTACTTC; CDR3 protein: CATTGGVGVSYEQYF
D gene: NA; J gene: TRBJ1-4; V gene: TRBV19; clone size: NA; CDR3 DNA: TGCGCCAGTAGTAACGGGGGGCCTGGCCCTGAAAAACTGTTTTTT; CDR3 protein: CASSNGGPGPEKLFF
D gene: NA; J gene: TRBJ1-5; V gene: TRBV10-3; clone size: few; CDR3 DNA: TGTGCCATCAGTGAATCGGGGGACAATCAGCCCCAGCATTTT; CDR3 protein: CAISESGDNQPQHF
D gene: NA; J gene: TRBJ2-1; V gene: TRBV7-9; clone size: NA; CDR3 DNA: TGTGCCAGCAGCCCTGGACACTACAATGAGCAGTTCTTC; CDR3 protein: CASSPGHYNEQFF
D gene: NA; J gene: TRBJ2-5; V gene: TRBV18; clone size: few; CDR3 DNA: TGTGCCAGCTCACTCCGGACCGTGGGGGAGACCCAGTACTTC; CDR3 protein: CASSLRTVGETQYF
D gene: NA; J gene: TRBJ1-2; V gene: TRBV5-5; clone size: many; CDR3 DNA: TGTGCCAGCAGCTTGGTTCTTTCTAACTATGGCTACACCTTC; CDR3 protein: CASSLVLSNYGYTF
D gene: TRBD1; J gene: TRBJ2-5; V gene: TRBV25-1; clone size: NA; CDR3 DNA: TGTGCCAGCAGTCTACGGGACAGTAGAGAGACCCAGTACTTC; CDR3 protein: CASSLRDSRETQYF
D gene: NA; J gene: TRBJ1-2; V gene: TRBV5-4; clone size: NA; CDR3 DNA: TGTGCCAGCAGCTTGAACCAGCCAAGCCCTTATGGCTACACCTTT; CDR3 protein: CASSLNQPSPYGYTF
D gene: NA; J gene: TRBJ2-6; V gene: TRBV15; clone size: NA; CDR3 DNA: TGTGCCACCAGCAGAGACTCTGGGGCCAACGTCCTGACTTTC; CDR3 protein: CATSRDSGANVLTF
D gene: NA; J gene: TRBJ2-3; V gene: TRBV7-2; clone size: NA; CDR3 DNA: TGTGCCAGCAGCCCCGACCTGGGGGCAGATACGCAGTATTTT; CDR3 protein: CASSPDLGADTQYF
D gene: NA; J gene: TRBJ2-3; V gene: TRBV2; clone size: NA; CDR3 DNA: TGTGCCAGCAGTGAGGACAGTTCCACAGATACGCAGTATTTT; CDR3 protein: CASSEDSSTDTQYF
D gene: NA; J gene: TRBJ1-3; V gene: TRBV10-3; clone size: many; CDR3 DNA: TGTGCCATCAGTGAGTCAGTTGGAAACACCATATATTTT; CDR3 protein: CAISESVGNTIYF
D gene: NA; J gene: TRBJ2-2; V gene: TRBV12-3/TRBV12-4; clone size: NA; CDR3 DNA: TGTGCCAGCAACCCGGACACTTTAGCAAACACCGGGGAGCTGTTTTTT; CDR3 protein: CASNPDTLANTGELFF
D gene: NA; J gene: TRBJ2-7; V gene: TRBV15; clone size: NA; CDR3 DNA: TGTGCCACCAGCAGGAAATCGGGCTACGAGCAGTACTTC; CDR3 protein: CATSRKSGYEQYF
D gene: NA; J gene: TRBJ1-1; V gene: TRBV6-5; clone size: many; CDR3 DNA: TGTGCCAGCAGTTCATGGGGGAACACTGAAGCTTTCTTT; CDR3 protein: CASSSWGNTEAFF
D gene: NA; J gene: TRBJ1-2; V gene: TRBV10-3; clone size: NA; CDR3 DNA: TGTGCCATCAGTGAGCCCAACTATGGCTACACCTTC; CDR3 protein: CAISEPNYGYTF
D gene: NA; J gene: TRBJ1-2; V gene: TRBV24-1; clone size: few; CDR3 DNA: TGTGCCACCAGTGAAAGTGCTTATGGCTACACCTTC; CDR3 protein: CATSESAYGYTF
D gene: NA; J gene: TRBJ1-4; V gene: TRBV29-1; clone size: few; CDR3 DNA: TGCAGCGTTGCCGGGCAGTCGACTAATGAAAAACTGTTTTTT; CDR3 protein: CSVAGQSTNEKLFF
D gene: NA; J gene: TRBJ2-7; V gene: TRBV15; clone size: NA; CDR3 DNA: TGTGCCACCAGCGAGACCTTGGCCCCGGGACTGAGCTACGAGCAGTACTTC; CDR3 protein: CATSETLAPGLSYEQYF
D gene: NA; J gene: TRBJ1-4; V gene: TRBV7-9; clone size: NA; CDR3 DNA: TGTGCCAGCAGCTTAAGGGCCGAGGAACTGTTTTTT; CDR3 protein: CASSLRAEELFF
D gene: NA; J gene: TRBJ1-3; V gene: TRBV6-5; clone size: NA; CDR3 DNA: TGTGCCAGCAGTTACTCTCTCCCTGGTTCTGGAAACACCATATATTTT; CDR3 protein: CASSYSLPGSGNTIYF
D gene: NA; J gene: TRBJ1-1; V gene: TRBV10-1; clone size: many; CDR3 DNA: TGCGCCAGCAGTGAGTCGTTGACAAACACTGAAGCTTTCTTT; CDR3 protein: CASSESLTNTEAFF
D gene: TRBD1; J gene: TRBJ2-7; V gene: TRBV5-8; clone size: many; CDR3 DNA: TGTGCCAGCAGCTCGGGACAGAACTACGAGCAGTACTTC; CDR3 protein: CASSSGQNYEQYF
D gene: NA; J gene: TRBJ2-5; V gene: TRBV3-1; clone size: NA; CDR3 DNA: TGTGCCAGCAGCGCAATTGGTAGTATGAGTGAAGAGACCCAGTACTTC; CDR3 protein: CASSAIGSMSEETQYF
D gene: TRBD1; J gene: TRBJ2-3; V gene: TRBV29-1; clone size: many; CDR3 DNA: TGCAGCGTTCATGGACAGGGGGCAACAGATACGCAGTATTTT; CDR3 protein: CSVHGQGATDTQYF
D gene: NA; J gene: TRBJ2-1; V gene: TRBV15; clone size: NA; CDR3 DNA: TGTGCCACCAGCCGCGAGGGGGGCCCGCGGCATGAGCAGTTCTTC; CDR3 protein: CATSREGGPRHEQFF
D gene: TRBD1; J gene: TRBJ1-1; V gene: TRBV7-9; clone size: many; CDR3 DNA: TGTGCCAGCAGCTCCGGACAGGCCATTCAGACTGAAGCTTTCTTT; CDR3 protein: CASSSGQAIQTEAFF
D gene: NA; J gene: TRBJ1-3; V gene: TRBV5-6; clone size: many; CDR3 DNA: TGTGCCAGCAGCTCCGACTCCAGCTCTGGAAACACCATATATTTT; CDR3 protein: CASSSDSSSGNTIYF
D gene: TRBD2; J gene: TRBJ2-3; V gene: TRBV5-1; clone size: NA; CDR3 DNA: TGCGCCAGCAGCTTCGGAGAGCGGGGGAACACAGATACGCAGTATTTT; CDR3 protein: CASSFGERGNTDTQYF
D gene: NA; J gene: TRBJ2-7; V gene: TRBV20-1; clone size: NA; CDR3 DNA: TGCAGTGCTATGGACCTAAGACAGGTCCCCTACGAGCAGTACTTC; CDR3 protein: CSAMDLRQVPYEQYF
D gene: NA; J gene: TRBJ1-3; V gene: TRBV7-9; clone size: NA; CDR3 DNA: TGTGCCAGCAGCGGTTCAGACACCATATATTTT; CDR3 protein: CASSGSDTIYF
D gene: NA; J gene: TRBJ2-1; V gene: TRBV7-2; clone size: NA; CDR3 DNA: TGTGCCAGCAGCTTAGGACTAGGTGAGCAGTTCTTC; CDR3 protein: CASSLGLGEQFF
D gene: NA; J gene: TRBJ2-5; V gene: TRBV20-1; clone size: NA; CDR3 DNA: TGCAGTGCTAGAGTTCCCCCCCCTTACAGGGTTGGATCGGAGACCCAGTACTTC; CDR3 protein: CSARVPPPYRVGSETQYF
D gene: NA; J gene: TRBJ2-7; V gene: TRBV19; clone size: many; CDR3 DNA: TGTGCCAGTAGTATATGGGGTTCCTACGAGCAGTACTTC; CDR3 protein: CASSIWGSYEQYF